The present entry profiles one T cell receptor (beta chain) with its context. What it binds is not known. This entry comes from a study of CD8+ T cells in alopecia areata. Study-wide points: Affected scalp, especially in alopecia totalis/universalis, had a higher clonality than normal scalp did. Sequencing of scalp tissue also captures the resident alphabeta T cells of normal skin. Tofacitinib significantly decreased scalp clonality and expanded CD8+ clones among top 100.

Reverse transcribed after extraction, RNA yielded cDNA as the sequencing template. Only in-frame clones appear in the TCRdb table, and some are missing; sequencing was by immunoSEQ multiplex PCR. The sample has some 98,000 clones, roughly three fifths seen once. Treatment noted: oral pan-JAK inhibitor, 5-10 mg twice daily. This CDR3 comprises 18 residues. The ends lost 5 bases at V and 2 bases at J; junction bases unmatched: 10. The germline V gene has CDR1 MNHGY and CDR2 SVAAGI. This receptor was obtained from a human donor with alopecia areata. V and J are TRBV6-9 and TRBJ2-2; 11 bases agree with TRBD2. The sequences come from CD8+ T cells sorted from blood, collected at week 4, from a patient treated with tofacitinib. This CDR3 is CASSLPGLADSNTGELFF. The CDR3 DNA is TGTGCCAGCAGTCTACCGGGACTAGCGGATTCTAACACCGGGGAGCTGTTTTTT.